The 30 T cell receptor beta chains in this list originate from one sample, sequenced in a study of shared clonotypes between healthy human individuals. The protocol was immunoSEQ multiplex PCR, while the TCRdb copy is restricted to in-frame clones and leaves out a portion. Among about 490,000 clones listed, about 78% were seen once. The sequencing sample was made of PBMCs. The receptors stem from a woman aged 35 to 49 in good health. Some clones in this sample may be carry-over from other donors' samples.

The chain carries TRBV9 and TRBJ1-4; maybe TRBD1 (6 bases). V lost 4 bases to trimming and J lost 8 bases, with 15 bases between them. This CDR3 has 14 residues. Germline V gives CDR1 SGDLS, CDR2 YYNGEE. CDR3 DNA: TGTGCCAGCAGCCCTTTCCCTGGGGGCGAAAAACTGTTTTTT. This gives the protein CASSPFPGGEKLFF.

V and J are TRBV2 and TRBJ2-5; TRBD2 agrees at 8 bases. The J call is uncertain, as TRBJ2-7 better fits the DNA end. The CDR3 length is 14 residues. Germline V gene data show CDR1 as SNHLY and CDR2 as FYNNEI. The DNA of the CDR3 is TGTGCCAGCAGTGAGGGACTAGGGTCGGGCGAGCAGTACTTC. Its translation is CASSEGLGSGEQYF.

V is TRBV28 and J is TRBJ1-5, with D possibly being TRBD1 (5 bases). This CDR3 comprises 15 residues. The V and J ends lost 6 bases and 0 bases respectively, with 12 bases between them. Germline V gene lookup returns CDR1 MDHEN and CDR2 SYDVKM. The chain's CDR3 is CASRTSDSSNQPQHF. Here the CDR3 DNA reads TGTGCCAGCAGGACCAGTGACAGTAGCAATCAGCCCCAGCATTTT.

The CDR3 DNA sequence: TGTGCCTGGAGTCCCCATACAGGGGGCGGAACCGGGGAGCTGTTTTTT. This codes for CAWSPHTGGGTGELFF. The chain uses TRBV30 and TRBJ2-2, with 9 bases lining up with TRBD1. Per the germline V gene, CDR1 is GTSNPN and CDR2 is SVGIG (reference sequence). The CDR3 is made up of 16 amino acids. V was clipped by 2 bases and J by 5 bases; unmatched bases: 9.

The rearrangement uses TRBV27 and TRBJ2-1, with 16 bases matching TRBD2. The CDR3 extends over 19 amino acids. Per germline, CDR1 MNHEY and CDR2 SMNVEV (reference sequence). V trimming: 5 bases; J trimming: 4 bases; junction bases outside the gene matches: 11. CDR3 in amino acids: CASSIPGLAGGLEYNEQFF. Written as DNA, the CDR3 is TGTGCCAGCAGTATTCCGGGACTAGCGGGAGGGTTGGAATACAATGAGCAGTTCTTC.

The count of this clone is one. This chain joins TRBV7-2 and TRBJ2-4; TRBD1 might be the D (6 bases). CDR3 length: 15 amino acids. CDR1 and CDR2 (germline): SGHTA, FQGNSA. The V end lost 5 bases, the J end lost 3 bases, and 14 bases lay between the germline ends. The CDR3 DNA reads TGTGCCAGCAGCCCAAGGGTAGGGGGCAAAAACATTCAGTACTTC. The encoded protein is CASSPRVGGKNIQYF.

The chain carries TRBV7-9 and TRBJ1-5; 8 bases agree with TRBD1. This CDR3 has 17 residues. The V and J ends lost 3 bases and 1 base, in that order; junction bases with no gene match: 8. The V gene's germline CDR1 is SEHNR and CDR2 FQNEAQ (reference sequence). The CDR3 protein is CASSFDVRTGSNQPQHF. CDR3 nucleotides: TGTGCCAGCAGCTTTGACGTCCGGACAGGGAGCAATCAGCCCCAGCATTTT.

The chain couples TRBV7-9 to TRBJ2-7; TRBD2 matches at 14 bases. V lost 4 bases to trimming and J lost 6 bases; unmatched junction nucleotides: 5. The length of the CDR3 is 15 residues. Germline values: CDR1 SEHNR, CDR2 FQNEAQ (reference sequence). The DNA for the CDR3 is TGTGCCAGCAGCTCGGGACTAGCGGGAGTATCCGAGCAGTACTTC. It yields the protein CASSSGLAGVSEQYF.

The CDR3 coding sequence is TGTGCCAGCAGCGCGAGCCGGGACAGGGCTAACACCGGGGAGCTGTTTTTT. Its translation: CASSASRDRANTGELFF. The chain combines TRBV7-3 with TRBJ2-2; the match to TRBD1 covers 9 bases. The junction had 9 bases not matched to a gene; V was cut back by 5 bases and J by 2 bases. Per the germline V gene, CDR1 is SGHTA and CDR2 is FQGTGA. The CDR3 sequence is 17 residues long.

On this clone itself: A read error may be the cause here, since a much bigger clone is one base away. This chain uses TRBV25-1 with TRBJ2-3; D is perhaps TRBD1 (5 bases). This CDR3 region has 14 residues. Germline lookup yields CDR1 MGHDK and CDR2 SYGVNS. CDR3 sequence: CAGSSTAPTEPQYF. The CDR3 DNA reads TGTGCCGGCAGTTCGACAGCCCCCACCGAGCCGCAGTATTTT.

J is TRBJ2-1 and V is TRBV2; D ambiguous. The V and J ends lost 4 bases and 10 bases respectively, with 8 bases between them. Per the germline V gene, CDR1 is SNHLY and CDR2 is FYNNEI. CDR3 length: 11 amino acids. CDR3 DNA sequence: TGTGCCAGCAGTGGATCTGGCGAGCAGTTCTTC. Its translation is CASSGSGEQFF.

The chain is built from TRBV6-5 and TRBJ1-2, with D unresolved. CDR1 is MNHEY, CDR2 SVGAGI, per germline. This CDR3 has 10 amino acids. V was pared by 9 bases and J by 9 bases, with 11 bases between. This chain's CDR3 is CASFRNSYTF. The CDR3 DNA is TGTGCCAGTTTCCGCAACAGCTACACCTTC.

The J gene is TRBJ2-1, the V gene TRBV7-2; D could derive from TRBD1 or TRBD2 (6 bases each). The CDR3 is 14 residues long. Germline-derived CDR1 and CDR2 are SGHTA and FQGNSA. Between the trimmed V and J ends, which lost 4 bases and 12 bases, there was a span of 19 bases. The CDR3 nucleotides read TGTGCCAGCAGCTCCACGCCGGGGGCGGTCCCGCAGTTCTTC. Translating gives CASSSTPGAVPQFF.

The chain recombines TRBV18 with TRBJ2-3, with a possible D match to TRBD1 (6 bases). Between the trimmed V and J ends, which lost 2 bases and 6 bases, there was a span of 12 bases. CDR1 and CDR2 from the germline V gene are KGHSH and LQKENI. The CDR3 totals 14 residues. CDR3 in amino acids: CASSPLQGTDTQYF. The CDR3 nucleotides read TGTGCCAGCTCACCATTACAGGGAACGGATACGCAGTATTTT.

The CDR3, as DNA: TGTGCCAGTAGTGGGGAAGGGACTAGCGGGATACACGAGCAGTACTTC. Translation gives CASSGEGTSGIHEQYF. The gene calls are TRBV19 and TRBJ2-7; TRBD2 agrees at 13 bases. V dropped 5 bases and J dropped 5; count of bases not matched to a gene: 9. Germline CDR1 reads LNHDA; CDR2 reads SQIVND (reference sequence). This CDR3 region has 16 residues.

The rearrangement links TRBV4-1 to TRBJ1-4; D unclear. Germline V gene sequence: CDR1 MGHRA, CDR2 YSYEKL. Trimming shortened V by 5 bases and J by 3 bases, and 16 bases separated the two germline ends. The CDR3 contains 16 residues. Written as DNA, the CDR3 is TGCGCCAGCAGCGGAGAGGTCAGAAGGGCTAATGAAAAACTGTTTTTT. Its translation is CASSGEVRRANEKLFF.

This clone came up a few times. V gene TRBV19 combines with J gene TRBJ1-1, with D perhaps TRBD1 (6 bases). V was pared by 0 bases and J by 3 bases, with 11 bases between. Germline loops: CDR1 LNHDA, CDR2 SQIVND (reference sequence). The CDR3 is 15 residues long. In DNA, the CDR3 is TGTGCCAGTAGTATAGATCGACAGGTGGACACTGAAGCTTTCTTT. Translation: CASSIDRQVDTEAFF. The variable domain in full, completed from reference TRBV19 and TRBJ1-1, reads DGGITQSPKYLFRKEGQNVTLSCEQNLNHDAMYWYRQDPGQGLRLIYYSQIVNDFQKGDIAEGYSVSREKKESFPLTVTSAQKNPTAFYLCASSIDRQVDTEAFFGQGTRLTVV.

The CDR3 region has the DNA TGTGCCAGCAGTGAAATCTGGGGCGGTGGTGATGAGCAGTTCTTC. Translating gives CASSEIWGGGDEQFF. The genes are TRBV6-1 and TRBJ2-1; maybe TRBD1 (5 bases). The CDR3 totals 15 residues. Germline-derived CDR1 and CDR2 are MNHNS and SASEGT. Trimming pared 2 bases from V and 8 bases from J, leaving 16 bases between.

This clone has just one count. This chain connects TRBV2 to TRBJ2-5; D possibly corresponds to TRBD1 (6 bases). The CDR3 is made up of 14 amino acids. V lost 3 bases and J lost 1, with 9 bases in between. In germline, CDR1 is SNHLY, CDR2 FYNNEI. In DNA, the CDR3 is TGTGCCAGCAGTGATGTGGGGGCCCAAGAGACCCAGTACTTC. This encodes CASSDVGAQETQYF.

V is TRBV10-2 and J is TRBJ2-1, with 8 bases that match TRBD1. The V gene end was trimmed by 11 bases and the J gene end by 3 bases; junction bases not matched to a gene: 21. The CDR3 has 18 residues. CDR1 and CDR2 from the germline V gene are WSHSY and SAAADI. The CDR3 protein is CAPKSGQGGEPFYNEQFF. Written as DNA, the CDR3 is TGCGCCCCAAAGTCAGGACAGGGTGGAGAGCCTTTCTACAATGAGCAGTTCTTC.

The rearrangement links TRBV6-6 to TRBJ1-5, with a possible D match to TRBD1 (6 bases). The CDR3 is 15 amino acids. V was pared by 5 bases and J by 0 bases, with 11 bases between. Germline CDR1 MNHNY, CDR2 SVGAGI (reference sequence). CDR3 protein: CASSKQGYSNQPQHF. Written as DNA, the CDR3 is TGTGCCAGCAGTAAACAGGGATATAGCAATCAGCCCCAGCATTTT.

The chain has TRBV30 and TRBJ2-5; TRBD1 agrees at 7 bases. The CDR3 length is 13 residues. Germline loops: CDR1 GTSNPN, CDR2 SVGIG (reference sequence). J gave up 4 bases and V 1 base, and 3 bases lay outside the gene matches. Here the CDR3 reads CAWSGTGVETQYF. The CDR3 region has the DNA TGTGCCTGGAGTGGGACAGGAGTAGAGACCCAGTACTTC.

CDR3 bases: TGTGCCAGTAGTATATCTGGGACAGAGGTTGAGCAGTACTTC. Translating gives CASSISGTEVEQYF. The V call is TRBV19, the J call TRBJ2-7, with TRBD1 identical over 7 bases. The germline V gene has CDR1 LNHDA and CDR2 SQIVND (reference sequence). The CDR3 totals 14 residues. The V gene end was trimmed by 2 bases and the J gene end by 7 bases; junction bases not matched to a gene: 8.

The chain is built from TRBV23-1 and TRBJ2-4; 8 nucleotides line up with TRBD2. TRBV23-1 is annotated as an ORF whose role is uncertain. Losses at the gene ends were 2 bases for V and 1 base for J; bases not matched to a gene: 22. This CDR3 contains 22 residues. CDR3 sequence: CASSQLPSGTRHCYQAKNIQYF. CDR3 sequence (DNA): TGCGCCAGCAGTCAACTTCCCTCCGGGACTAGGCATTGTTACCAGGCCAAAAACATTCAGTACTTC.

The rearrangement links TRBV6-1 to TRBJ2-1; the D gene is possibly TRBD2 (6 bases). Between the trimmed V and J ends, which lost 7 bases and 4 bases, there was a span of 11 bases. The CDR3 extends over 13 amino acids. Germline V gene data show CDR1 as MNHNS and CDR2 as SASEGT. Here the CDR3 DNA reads TGTGCCAGCAACCGACTAGGATACAATGAGCAGTTCTTC. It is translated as CASNRLGYNEQFF.

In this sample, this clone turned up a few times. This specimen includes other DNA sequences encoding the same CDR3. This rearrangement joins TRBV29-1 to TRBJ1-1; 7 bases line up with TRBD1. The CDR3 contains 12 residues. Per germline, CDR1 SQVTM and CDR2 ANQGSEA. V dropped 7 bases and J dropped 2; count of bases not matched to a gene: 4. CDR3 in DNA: TGCAGCGCCTACAGGGGCAACACTGAAGCTTTCTTT. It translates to CSAYRGNTEAFF.

CDR3 in amino acids: CASSPTSGRESGELFF. CDR3 DNA: TGTGCCAGCAGCCCGACTAGCGGGAGAGAGTCCGGGGAGCTGTTTTTT. V and J are TRBV5-4 and TRBJ2-2; 12 bases match TRBD2. The CDR3 runs to 16 residues. Germline CDR1 and CDR2: SGHNT and YYREEE (reference sequence). With V trimmed by 4 bases and J by 6 bases, 7 bases remained unmatched.

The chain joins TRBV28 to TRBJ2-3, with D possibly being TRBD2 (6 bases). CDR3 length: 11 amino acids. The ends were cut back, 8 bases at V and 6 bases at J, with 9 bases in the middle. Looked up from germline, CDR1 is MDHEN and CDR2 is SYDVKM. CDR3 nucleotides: TGTGCCAGCCGGGACTGGGATACGCAGTATTTT. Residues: CASRDWDTQYF.

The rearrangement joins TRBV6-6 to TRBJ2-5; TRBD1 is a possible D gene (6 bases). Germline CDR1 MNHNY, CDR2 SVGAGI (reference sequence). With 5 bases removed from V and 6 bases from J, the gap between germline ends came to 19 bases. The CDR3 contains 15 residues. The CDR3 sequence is CASSLPPGAIQTQYF. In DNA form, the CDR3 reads TGTGCCAGCAGTCTCCCACCAGGGGCGATCCAGACCCAGTACTTC.

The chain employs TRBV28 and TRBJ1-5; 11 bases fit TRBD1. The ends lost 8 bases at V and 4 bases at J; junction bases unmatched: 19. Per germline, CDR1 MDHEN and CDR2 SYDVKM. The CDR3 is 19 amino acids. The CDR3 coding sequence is TGTGCCAGCCAAATACTCGCGGGACAGGGGGTTGGTGGTAATCAGCCCCAGCATTTT. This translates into CASQILAGQGVGGNQPQHF.